This TCR beta chain was profiled in a study of T cells after yellow fever vaccination. Study-wide results and caveats: The booster saw the reappearance of most primary-vaccination clones (around 96% CD4, about 90% CD8).

Germline V gene sequence: CDR1 MNHEY, CDR2 SVGAGI. CDR3 length: 16 residues. V shed 0 bases, J shed 7 bases, and the junction held 4 bases outside the gene matches. A single record per CDR3 protein comes from TCRdb applying MiXCR to the 5' RACE reads. This table has roughly 110,000 distinct CDR3 sequences, 7% to 8.5% appearing once. This clonotype was recorded many times. Its antigen is undetermined. The receptor was isolated from a man aged 25-40 years who received the YFV17D yellow fever vaccine. The chain recombines TRBV6-5 with TRBJ2-1; 12 bases agree with TRBD2. Sequences were derived from CD8+ T cells sorted from PBMCs, sampled 45 days after the yellow fever booster vaccination. Written as DNA, the CDR3 is TGTGCCAGCAGTTACTCGAGACTAGCGGGAGTTAATGAGCAGTTCTTC. This codes for CASSYSRLAGVNEQFF.